What follows are 32 T cell receptor beta chains derived from one specimen sequenced in a study of T cell changes during pregnancy in multiple sclerosis. The assay was immunoSEQ multiplex PCR, and TCRdb's table has in-frame clones only and misses some. Found here are about 36,000 clones, about 89% of them singletons; the top ten hold 11%. Source: CD8+ T cells from peripheral blood mononuclear cells, taken in the third trimester of pregnancy. The receptors originated from a female donor with multiple sclerosis, enrolled in a pregnancy study.

This clone appeared once. The V gene is TRBV25-1, the J gene TRBJ1-5, with D tentatively TRBD1 (6 bases). V lost 6 bases and J 6 bases, leaving 15 bases between the germline ends. The CDR3 covers 14 residues. Germline V CDR1 and CDR2: MGHDK, SYGVNS. CDR3 coding DNA: TGTGCCAGCAGGGGGAGGGGGTCCACTCAGCCCCAGCATTTT. It translates to CASRGRGSTQPQHF.

The rearrangement uses TRBV6-1 and TRBJ2-7; D possibly corresponds to TRBD1 (5 bases). Germline CDR1 MNHNS, CDR2 SASEGT. There are 14 residues in the CDR3. The germline V and J ends were trimmed by 0 bases and 5 bases, with 11 bases remaining between them. The CDR3 DNA follows: TGTGCCAGCAGTGAAGCGCTTTCGACAGACGAGCAGTACTTC. Protein: CASSEALSTDEQYF.

The chain is built from TRBV6-5 and TRBJ2-7; 7 bases line up with TRBD2. V lost 2 bases and J lost 2; bases outside the gene matches: 9. Germline V lookup: CDR1 MNHEY, CDR2 SVGAGI. This CDR3 is 16 amino acids long. CDR3 sequence reads: CASSYAPAGPPYEQYF. The CDR3 DNA follows: TGTGCCAGCAGTTACGCGCCAGCGGGACCTCCCTACGAGCAGTACTTC.

V and J are TRBV4-1 and TRBJ2-2; D remains unclear. Trimming shortened V by 8 bases and J by 2 bases, and 12 bases separated the two germline ends. Per the germline V gene, CDR1 is MGHRA and CDR2 is YSYEKL. The CDR3 extends over 14 amino acids. CDR3 in DNA: TGCGCCAGCGGATTACAGAGTAACACCGGGGAGCTGTTTTTT. It encodes CASGLQSNTGELFF.

The V call is TRBV10-3, the J call TRBJ1-1, with a tentative D call TRBD1 (5 bases). Per germline, CDR1 ENHRY and CDR2 SYGVKD. V was trimmed by 10 bases and J by 4 bases, leaving 13 bases between them. The CDR3 sequence is 12 residues long. CDR3 region: CATRVGGTEAFF. DNA of the CDR3: TGTGCCACTAGAGTCGGGGGCACTGAAGCTTTCTTT.

The rearrangement uses TRBV9 and TRBJ2-2; D might be TRBD2 (6 bases). Germline assignment: CDR1 SGDLS and CDR2 YYNGEE. The CDR3 has 13 residues. Trimming shortened V by 0 bases and J by 6 bases, and 6 bases separated the two germline ends. CDR3 amino acids: CASSVGGAGELFF. The CDR3, as DNA: TGTGCCAGCAGCGTAGGGGGGGCCGGGGAGCTGTTTTTT.

The chain uses TRBV10-1 and TRBJ1-5, with D possibly matching TRBD1 (5 bases). Deletions cut 4 bases from V and 5 bases from J, with 9 bases between. This CDR3 comprises 13 residues. CDR1 is WNHNN and CDR2 is SYGVQD in the germline V gene (reference sequence). The CDR3 DNA reads TGCGCCAGCAGTGTGACAGCTTATCAGCCCCAGCATTTT. It translates to CASSVTAYQPQHF.

The chain has TRBV9 and TRBJ2-4; 7 nucleotides align to TRBD2. The CDR3 loop spans 15 amino acids. V lost 6 bases and J lost 8; bases outside the gene matches: 14. The germline gives CDR1 SGDLS, CDR2 YYNGEE. The CDR3 nucleotides read TGTGCCAGCACCCTAAGCGGGACTGTTCGTGACATTCAGTACTTC. It is translated as CASTLSGTVRDIQYF.

This clone has only one observation. V is TRBV5-7 and J is TRBJ1-5, with 9 bases matching TRBD1. TRBV5-7 carries the ORF label, with uncertain function. The CDR3 spans 18 residues. The junction had 16 bases not matched to a gene; V was cut back by 4 bases and J by 5 bases. The CDR3 sequence is CASSHSGTGRWGDQPQHF. CDR3 DNA: TGTGCCAGCAGCCACTCAGGGACAGGGCGTTGGGGGGATCAGCCCCAGCATTTT.

V gene TRBV30 combines with J gene TRBJ2-7, with 8 bases matching TRBD1. Looked up from germline, CDR1 is GTSNPN and CDR2 is SVGIG (reference sequence). The CDR3 consists of 14 residues. The V gene end was trimmed by 3 bases and the J gene end by 5 bases; junction bases not matched to a gene: 9. The CDR3 nucleotides read TGTGCCTGGAGCCAAGGACAGGGTACTGACGAGCAGTACTTC. It specifies CAWSQGQGTDEQYF.

The gene calls are TRBV13 and TRBJ2-1; 12 bases agree with TRBD2. Germline V gives CDR1 PRHDT, CDR2 FYEKMQ (reference sequence). CDR3 length: 16 residues. V was clipped by 4 bases and J by 5 bases; unmatched bases: 6. The CDR3 spells CASSYRLAGADNEQFF. The CDR3 DNA follows: TGTGCCAGCAGCTACAGACTAGCGGGGGCAGACAATGAGCAGTTCTTC.

The V gene is TRBV18, the J gene TRBJ2-2; 10 bases match TRBD1. This CDR3 contains 15 residues. The V gene's germline CDR1 is KGHSH and CDR2 LQKENI. V was pared by 4 bases and J by 5 bases, with 4 bases of the junction left unmatched. CDR3 nucleotides: TGTGCCAGCTCACGGGACAGGGGCTGGACCGGGGAGCTGTTTTTT. This encodes CASSRDRGWTGELFF.

The CDR3 coding sequence is TGTGCCAGCAGCCACGGGACAGTTTCTAGCAATCAGCCCCAGCATTTT. It codes for CASSHGTVSSNQPQHF. The chain is built from TRBV4-2 and TRBJ1-5; 7 bases align to TRBD1. V gave up 3 bases and J gave up 0 bases; unmatched junction bases: 5. This CDR3 is built from 16 residues. Germline V gene lookup returns CDR1 LGHNA and CDR2 YNFKEQ.

V and J are TRBV9 and TRBJ2-7, with D perhaps TRBD1 (5 bases). There are 15 residues in the CDR3. Looked up from germline, CDR1 is SGDLS and CDR2 is YYNGEE. V was clipped by 4 bases and J by 2 bases, with 16 bases between them. The CDR3 loop is CASSSSFQGAYEQYF. The CDR3 coding sequence is TGTGCCAGCAGCTCCTCCTTTCAGGGCGCCTACGAGCAGTACTTC.

A few counts support this clone. The chain employs TRBV27 and TRBJ1-1, with 9 bases fitting TRBD1. The CDR3 length is 12 residues. CDR1 MNHEY and CDR2 SMNVEV come from the germline V gene (reference sequence). Trimming at V came to 4 bases and at J to 8 bases, leaving 2 bases not matched to a gene. DNA of the CDR3: TGTGCCAGCAGTTGGACAGGGGCCGAAGCTTTCTTT. The encoded protein is CASSWTGAEAFF.

CDR3 sequence: CASSPGLAGGSSYNEQFF. CDR3 bases: TGTGCCAGCTCCCCGGGACTAGCGGGAGGGAGCTCCTACAATGAGCAGTTCTTC. This chain uses TRBV11-2 with TRBJ2-1; 16 bases are a match to TRBD2. Germline CDR1 and CDR2: SGHAT and FQNNGV. V trimming: 8 bases; J trimming: 0 bases; junction bases outside the gene matches: 7. The CDR3 is 18 residues long.

The genes are TRBV7-6 and TRBJ2-7, with D maybe TRBD1 (6 bases). V was clipped by 3 bases and J by 2 bases, with 11 bases between them. Looked up from germline, CDR1 is SGHVS and CDR2 is FNYEAQ. This CDR3 is 14 amino acids long. This CDR3 reads CASSFETGPYEQYF. The CDR3 DNA reads TGTGCCAGCAGCTTCGAGACAGGCCCCTACGAGCAGTACTTC.

This chain uses TRBV5-4 with TRBJ1-6; 7 bases agree with TRBD1. The CDR3 consists of 15 residues. V was pared by 0 bases and J by 4 bases, with 1 base of the junction left unmatched. Germline V gene sequence: CDR1 SGHNT, CDR2 YYREEE (reference sequence). CDR3 region: CASSLGDRYNSPLHF. CDR3 in DNA: TGTGCCAGCAGCTTGGGGGACAGATATAATTCACCCCTCCACTTT. The full variable domain, with the rest looked up from reference TRBV5-4 and TRBJ1-6, is ETGVTQSPTHLIKTRGQQVTLRCSSQSGHNTVSWYQQALGQGPQFIFQYYREEENGRGNFPPRFSGLQFPNYSSELNVNALELDDSALYLCASSLGDRYNSPLHFGNGTRLTVT.

This clone was picked up a small number of times. The chain joins TRBV7-9 to TRBJ1-1; D may be TRBD1 (6 bases). Trimming removed 6 bases from V and 5 bases from J, with 19 bases in between. The germline V gene encodes CDR1 SEHNR and CDR2 FQNEAQ (reference sequence). The CDR3 sequence is 15 residues long. CDR3 in amino acids: CASSPAQGKRTEAFF. DNA of the CDR3: TGTGCCAGCAGTCCGGCACAGGGAAAGCGGACTGAAGCTTTCTTT.

The J gene is TRBJ2-3, the V gene TRBV4-2, with 7 bases lining up with TRBD2. CDR3 length: 18 residues. Losses at the gene ends were 2 bases for V and 1 base for J; bases not matched to a gene: 12. The germline V gene encodes CDR1 LGHNA and CDR2 YNFKEQ. DNA of the CDR3: TGTGCCAGCAGCCAAACCCTATCGGGAGGACTGGGCACAGATACGCAGTATTTT. This translates into CASSQTLSGGLGTDTQYF.

This chain connects TRBV5-6 to TRBJ2-7; 8 bases line up with TRBD2. The V gene end was trimmed by 4 bases and the J gene end by 0 bases; junction bases not matched to a gene: 12. The CDR3 length is 17 residues. The germline gives CDR1 SGHDT, CDR2 YYEEEE. Here the CDR3 reads CASSLRTSTESSYEQYF. In DNA form, the CDR3 reads TGTGCCAGCAGCCTACGGACTAGCACAGAGAGCTCCTACGAGCAGTACTTC.

V and J are TRBV7-2 and TRBJ1-2; 9 positions agree with TRBD1. V shed 7 bases and J 4 bases; nucleotides not matched to a gene: 10. The CDR3 totals 15 residues. CDR1 is SGHTA, CDR2 FQGNSA, per germline. The CDR3 nucleotides read TGTGCCAGCACCCATACCGGGACAGGGATCTATGGCTACACCTTC. Amino acids: CASTHTGTGIYGYTF.

This clone came up once. The chain couples TRBV7-9 to TRBJ1-5; 7 bases line up with TRBD1. After removal of 5 bases from V and 2 bases from J, the junction contained 3 bases not matched to a gene. Germline V lookup: CDR1 SEHNR, CDR2 FQNEAQ (reference sequence). The CDR3 covers 14 residues. CDR3 sequence: CASSHTGGNQPQHF. The CDR3 nucleotides read TGTGCCAGCAGCCATACAGGGGGCAATCAGCCCCAGCATTTT.

The chain employs TRBV11-2 and TRBJ1-2, with 9 bases matching TRBD1. The CDR3 contains 15 residues. Per germline, CDR1 SGHAT and CDR2 FQNNGV. With 2 bases clipped from V and 4 bases from J, the junction kept 5 bases outside the gene matches. The CDR3, as DNA: TGTGCCAGCAGCTTATGGGGACAGGGCGGCTATGGCTACACCTTC. This translates into CASSLWGQGGYGYTF.

The DNA for the CDR3 is TGTGCCAGCAGCAGACAGGGGAATGGCTACGAGCAGTACTTC. Residues: CASSRQGNGYEQYF. V gene TRBV9 combines with J gene TRBJ2-7, with 8 bases aligning to TRBD1. Trimming removed 4 bases from V and 3 bases from J; junction bases left unmatched: 6. Germline lookup yields CDR1 SGDLS and CDR2 YYNGEE. The CDR3 has 14 residues.

V gene TRBV25-1 combines with J gene TRBJ2-7, with D perhaps matching TRBD1 (6 bases). This CDR3 is built from 15 residues. Between the trimmed V and J ends, which lost 4 bases and 0 bases, there was a span of 13 bases. Looked up from germline, CDR1 is MGHDK and CDR2 is SYGVNS. CDR3 nucleotide sequence: TGTGCCAGCAGTGGTTTTGGACAGCTCTCCTACGAGCAGTACTTC. Translated, it gives CASSGFGQLSYEQYF.

This clone has just a few counts. The chain employs TRBV7-6 and TRBJ2-7; 9 positions match TRBD2. CDR3 length equals 16 residues. V gave up 4 bases and J gave up 5 bases; unmatched junction bases: 12. Germline assignment: CDR1 SGHVS and CDR2 FNYEAQ. CDR3 bases: TGTGCCAGCAGCTCCCCAGGAGCGGGAGGTACTGACGAGCAGTACTTC. It codes for CASSSPGAGGTDEQYF.

The chain carries TRBV7-3 and TRBJ2-2, with 7 bases identical to TRBD1. The J segment lost 6 bases and the V segment lost 4 bases, leaving 14 bases of the junction unmatched. This CDR3 has 17 residues. Germline-derived CDR1 and CDR2 are SGHTA and FQGTGA. Written as DNA, the CDR3 is TGTGCCAGCAGCTCCCCTCCCGGGGACAGCTTGGCCGGGGAGCTGTTTTTT. Protein product: CASSSPPGDSLAGELFF.

The genes are TRBV19 and TRBJ2-1, with D possibly being TRBD2 (5 bases). CDR1 is LNHDA, CDR2 SQIVND, per germline (reference sequence). With 7 bases removed from V and 4 bases from J, the gap between germline ends came to 11 bases. The CDR3 length is 13 residues. CDR3 DNA: TGTGCCAGTACAATATCGGGGTACAATGAGCAGTTCTTC. Protein: CASTISGYNEQFF.

V usage is TRBV7-8 and J usage is TRBJ1-2; a weak D match, TRBD1 (5 bases). CDR3 size: 16 residues. The V gene's germline CDR1 is SGHVS and CDR2 FQNEAQ. Trimming stripped 1 base from V and 1 base from J, with 13 bases between. CDR3 sequence reads: CASSLDPGQLNYGYTF. The CDR3 bases are TGTGCCAGCAGCTTAGATCCCGGACAACTTAACTATGGCTACACCTTC.

The chain recombines TRBV6-5 with TRBJ2-5; 7 bases map to TRBD2. The V gene end was trimmed by 0 bases and the J gene end by 2 bases; junction bases not matched to a gene: 6. CDR3 size: 16 residues. Per germline, CDR1 MNHEY and CDR2 SVGAGI. This CDR3 is CASSYSPLAAQETQYF. CDR3 nucleotides: TGTGCCAGCAGTTACTCACCCCTAGCGGCTCAAGAGACCCAGTACTTC.

This rearrangement joins TRBV7-9 to TRBJ2-7; TRBD2 matches at 8 bases. Per germline, CDR1 SEHNR and CDR2 FQNEAQ (reference sequence). The CDR3 covers 14 residues. Trimming cost V 5 bases and J 2 bases; bases outside gene matches: 5. The CDR3 DNA sequence: TGTGCCAGCAGCACTCCGGGACTAGCCTACGAGCAGTACTTC. This sequence encodes CASSTPGLAYEQYF.